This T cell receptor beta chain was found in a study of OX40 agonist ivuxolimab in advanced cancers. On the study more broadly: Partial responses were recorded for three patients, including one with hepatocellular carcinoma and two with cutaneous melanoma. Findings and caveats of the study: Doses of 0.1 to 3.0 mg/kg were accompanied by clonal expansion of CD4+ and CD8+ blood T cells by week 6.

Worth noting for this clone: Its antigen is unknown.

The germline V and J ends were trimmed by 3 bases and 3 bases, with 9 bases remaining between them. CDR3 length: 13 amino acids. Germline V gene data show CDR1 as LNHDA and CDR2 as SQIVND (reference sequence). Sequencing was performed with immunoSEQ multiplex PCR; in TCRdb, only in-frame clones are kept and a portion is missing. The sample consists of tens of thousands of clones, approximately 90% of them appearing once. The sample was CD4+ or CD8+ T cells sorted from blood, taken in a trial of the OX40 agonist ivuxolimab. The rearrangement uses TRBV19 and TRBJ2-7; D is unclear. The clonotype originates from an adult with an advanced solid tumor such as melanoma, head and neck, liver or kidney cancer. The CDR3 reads CASSMAIHYEQYF. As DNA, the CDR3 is TGTGCCAGTAGTATGGCAATACACTACGAGCAGTACTTC.